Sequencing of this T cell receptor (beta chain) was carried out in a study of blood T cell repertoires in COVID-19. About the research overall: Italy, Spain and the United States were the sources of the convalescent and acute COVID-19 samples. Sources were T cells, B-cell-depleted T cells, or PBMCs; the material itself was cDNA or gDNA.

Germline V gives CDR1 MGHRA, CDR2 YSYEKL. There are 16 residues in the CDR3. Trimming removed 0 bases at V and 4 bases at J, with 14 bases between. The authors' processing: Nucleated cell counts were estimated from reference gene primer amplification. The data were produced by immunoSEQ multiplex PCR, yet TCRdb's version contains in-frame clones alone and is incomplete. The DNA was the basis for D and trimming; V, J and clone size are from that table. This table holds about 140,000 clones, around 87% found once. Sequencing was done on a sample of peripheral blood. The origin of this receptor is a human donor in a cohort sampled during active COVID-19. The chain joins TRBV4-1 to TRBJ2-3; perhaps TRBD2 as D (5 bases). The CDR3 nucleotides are TGCGCCAGCAGCCAAGATGATTATTCTAGCTCAGATACGCAGTATTTT. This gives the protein CASSQDDYSSSDTQYF.